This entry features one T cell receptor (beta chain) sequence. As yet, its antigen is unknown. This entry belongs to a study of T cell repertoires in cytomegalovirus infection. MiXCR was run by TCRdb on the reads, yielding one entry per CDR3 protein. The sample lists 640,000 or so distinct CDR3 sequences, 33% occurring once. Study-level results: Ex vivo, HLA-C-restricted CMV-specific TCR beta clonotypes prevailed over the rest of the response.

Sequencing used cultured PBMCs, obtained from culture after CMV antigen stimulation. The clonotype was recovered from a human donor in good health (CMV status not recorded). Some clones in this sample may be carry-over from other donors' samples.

The CDR3 DNA reads TGTGCCAGCAGTTCGACACTAGCGGGGGGGTCCGGGGAGCTGTTTTTT. Encoded protein: CASSSTLAGGSGELFF. The chain combines TRBV27 with TRBJ2-2, with TRBD2 identical over 13 bases. Germline V gives CDR1 MNHEY, CDR2 SMNVEV (reference sequence). J was trimmed by 6 bases and V by 4 bases; bases with no gene match: 5. The CDR3 contains 16 residues.